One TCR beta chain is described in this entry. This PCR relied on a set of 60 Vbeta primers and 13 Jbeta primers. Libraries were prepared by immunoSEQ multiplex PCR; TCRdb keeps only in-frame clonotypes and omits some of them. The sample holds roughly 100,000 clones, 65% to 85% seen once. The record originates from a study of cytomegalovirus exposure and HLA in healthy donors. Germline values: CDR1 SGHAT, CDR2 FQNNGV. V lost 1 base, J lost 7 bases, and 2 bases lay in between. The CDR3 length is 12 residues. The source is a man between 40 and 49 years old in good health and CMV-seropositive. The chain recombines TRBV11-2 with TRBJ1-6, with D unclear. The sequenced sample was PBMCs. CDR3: CASSLANSPLHF. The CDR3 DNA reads TGTGCCAGCAGCTTAGCAAATTCACCCCTCCACTTT.